Listed here are 28 T cell receptor beta chains from one sample, sequenced in a study of blood T cell repertoires in COVID-19. Sequenced by immunoSEQ multiplex PCR; TCRdb stores in-frame clones only, minus some. Of about 39,000 clones in the sample, just under 95% were seen once. What was sequenced was peripheral blood. These receptors were collected from a human donor with active COVID-19. The donor label of this sample is uncertain.

The chain recombines TRBV19 with TRBJ2-2; 7 positions agree with TRBD1. Germline V CDR1 and CDR2: LNHDA, SQIVND (reference sequence). With V trimmed by 3 bases and J by 2 bases, 6 bases remained unmatched. The CDR3 totals 16 residues. DNA of the CDR3: TGTGCCAGTAGTATCATAGGGACAGCTAACACCGGGGAGCTGTTTTTT. It yields the protein CASSIIGTANTGELFF.

The chain joins TRBV19 to TRBJ2-7; TRBD1 aligns across 7 bases. Losses at the gene ends were 6 bases for V and 1 base for J; bases not matched to a gene: 3. The CDR3 runs 13 residues. CDR1 is LNHDA and CDR2 is SQIVND in the germline V gene (reference sequence). The CDR3 region has the DNA TGTGCCAGTAGGATGGGACAGTCCTACGAGCAGTACTTC. Protein sequence: CASRMGQSYEQYF.

The chain employs TRBV28 and TRBJ1-5; 8 nucleotides match TRBD1. This CDR3 is built from 19 residues. CDR1 is MDHEN, CDR2 SYDVKM, per germline. With 1 base clipped from V and 6 bases from J, the junction kept 17 bases outside the gene matches. The CDR3 DNA reads as TGTGCCAGCAGTTTATCTGAACAGGCGACAGGGGCGAGGGGTCAGCCCCAGCATTTT. Translation gives CASSLSEQATGARGQPQHF.

The chain recombines TRBV2 with TRBJ1-1, with D tentatively TRBD1 (6 bases). The germline V and J ends were trimmed by 7 bases and 1 base, with 10 bases remaining between them. The germline V gene encodes CDR1 SNHLY and CDR2 FYNNEI. This CDR3 is 13 amino acids long. The CDR3 spells CASTTGRNTEAFF. CDR3 in DNA: TGTGCCAGCACTACAGGGAGGAACACTGAAGCTTTCTTT.

This clone was picked up a small number of times. The J gene is TRBJ1-1, the V gene TRBV2, with a tentative D call TRBD1 (5 bases). The V end was cut by 1 base, the J end by 1 base, with 19 bases between. The germline V gene has CDR1 SNHLY and CDR2 FYNNEI. The CDR3 covers 18 residues. This chain's CDR3 is CASSEDWGEGYSNTEAFF. Written as DNA, the CDR3 is TGTGCCAGCAGTGAAGATTGGGGGGAGGGGTATTCGAACACTGAAGCTTTCTTT.

The gene calls are TRBV7-2 and TRBJ2-5; D call uncertain. The CDR3 loop spans 14 amino acids. Trimming cost V 4 bases and J 5 bases, with 14 bases left between them. Per the germline V gene, CDR1 is SGHTA and CDR2 is FQGNSA. CDR3 sequence reads: CASSSVGSPETQYF. The CDR3 region has the DNA TGTGCCAGCAGCTCCGTGGGCTCCCCGGAGACCCAGTACTTC.

The V gene is TRBV7-9, the J gene TRBJ2-2, with 10 bases that match TRBD1. The CDR3 runs 16 residues. Trimming took 6 bases from V and 6 from J; bases not matched to a gene: 10. Germline lookup yields CDR1 SEHNR and CDR2 FQNEAQ (reference sequence). The CDR3 sequence: CASRPPGQGWSGELFF. The DNA for the CDR3 is TGTGCCAGCAGACCTCCGGGACAGGGGTGGTCCGGGGAGCTGTTTTTT.

The chain links TRBV7-9 to TRBJ2-2; D unresolved. Looked up from germline, CDR1 is SEHNR and CDR2 is FQNEAQ (reference sequence). Trimming shortened V by 3 bases and J by 4 bases, and 18 bases separated the two germline ends. CDR3 length: 17 amino acids. The CDR3 DNA sequence: TGTGCCAGCAGCTTCTACCTTGGCGGCTTTGGCACCGGGGAGCTGTTTTTT. It is translated as CASSFYLGGFGTGELFF.

The genes are TRBV28 and TRBJ2-2, with 7 nucleotides matching TRBD1. V lost 1 base, J lost 0 bases, and 11 bases stayed unmatched. Looked up from germline, CDR1 is MDHEN and CDR2 is SYDVKM. This CDR3 comprises 19 residues. CDR3 residues: CASSLFRGLGTANTGELFF. In nucleotides, the CDR3 is TGTGCCAGCAGTTTATTTAGGGGCTTAGGGACAGCGAACACCGGGGAGCTGTTTTTT. The full variable domain, rest sourced from reference TRBV28 and TRBJ2-2, is DVKVTQSSRYLVKRTGEKVFLECVQDMDHENMFWYRQDPGLGLRLIYFSYDVKMKEKGDIPEGYSVSREKKERFSLILESASTNQTSMYLCASSLFRGLGTANTGELFFGEGSRLTVL.

The chain carries TRBV18 and TRBJ2-1; 7 bases are shared with TRBD1. Germline-derived CDR1 and CDR2 are KGHSH and LQKENI. The CDR3 has 14 amino acids. V trimming: 7 bases; J trimming: 4 bases; junction bases outside the gene matches: 7. The CDR3 region has the DNA TGTGCCAGCTACGCCCCGGGACAGTACAATGAGCAGTTCTTC. This translates into CASYAPGQYNEQFF.

This chain joins TRBV11-2 and TRBJ2-3, with D maybe TRBD2 (5 bases). V lost 5 bases to trimming and J lost 2 bases, with 14 bases between them. CDR1 and CDR2 (germline): SGHAT, FQNNGV. The CDR3 covers 15 residues. The CDR3 DNA follows: TGTGCCAGCAGCCCCACTAGTTGGTCCACAGATACGCAGTATTTT. Its protein product is CASSPTSWSTDTQYF.

J is TRBJ2-5 and V is TRBV6-5; TRBD2 matches at 8 bases. V lost 6 bases and J lost 1; bases outside the gene matches: 1. Germline V CDR1 and CDR2: MNHEY, SVGAGI. The CDR3 totals 13 residues. CDR3 DNA: TGTGCCAGCAGCCGGGGGGGCCAAGAGACCCAGTACTTC. It is translated as CASSRGGQETQYF.

The gene calls are TRBV3-1 (or the pseudogene TRBV3-2) and TRBJ2-3; 11 nucleotides align to TRBD2. Germline V gives CDR1 LGHDT, CDR2 YNNKEL (reference sequence). The CDR3 consists of 16 residues. V trimming: 4 bases; J trimming: 3 bases; junction bases outside the gene matches: 6. The CDR3 protein is CASSRRLAGNTDTQYF. DNA for the CDR3: TGTGCCAGCAGCCGGAGACTAGCGGGGAATACAGATACGCAGTATTTT.

In this sample, this clone is medium-sized. V usage is TRBV2 and J usage is TRBJ1-3; tentative D call: TRBD1 (5 bases). CDR1 and CDR2 from the germline V gene are SNHLY and FYNNEI. This CDR3 has 16 amino acids. V gave up 6 bases and J gave up 0 bases, with 15 bases separating them. The CDR3 loop is CASRPPGGYSGNTIYF. CDR3 nucleotides: TGTGCCAGCAGGCCTCCGGGGGGGTACTCTGGAAACACCATATATTTT.

The chain has TRBV6-4 and TRBJ2-1, with D perhaps TRBD1 (6 bases). Trimming took off 5 bases at V and 0 bases at J, with 14 bases between the two ends. Per the germline V gene, CDR1 is MRHNA and CDR2 is SNTAGT. The CDR3 is made up of 16 amino acids. DNA for the CDR3: TGTGCCAGCAGTCGAGGACAGCTCAGCTCCTACAATGAGCAGTTCTTC. It translates to CASSRGQLSSYNEQFF.

CDR3 nucleotides: TGTGCCAGCAGCTTAGCCCGGTCCGGAAACACCATATATTTT. Translation gives CASSLARSGNTIYF. This chain joins TRBV11-2 and TRBJ1-3; D uncertain. The CDR3 is 14 amino acids. Per the germline V gene, CDR1 is SGHAT and CDR2 is FQNNGV. Trimming removed 1 base from V and 4 bases from J, with 8 bases in between.

The chain couples TRBV19 to TRBJ2-1, with D tentatively TRBD2 (6 bases). Trimming removed 3 bases at V and 0 bases at J, with 6 bases between. The germline V gene encodes CDR1 LNHDA and CDR2 SQIVND (reference sequence). The CDR3 length is 14 residues. The CDR3 nucleotides read TGTGCCAGTAGTATGGGGGGCTCCTACAATGAGCAGTTCTTC. Translated: CASSMGGSYNEQFF.

The rearrangement links TRBV28 to TRBJ2-5; a weak D match, TRBD2 (5 bases). CDR1 is MDHEN and CDR2 is SYDVKM in the germline V gene. The CDR3 has 14 amino acids. The V and J ends lost 5 bases and 2 bases respectively, with 12 bases between them. In nucleotides, the CDR3 is TGTGCCAGCAGTCTTACTAGAACTCAAGAGACCCAGTACTTC. Its protein product is CASSLTRTQETQYF.

J is TRBJ2-7 and V is TRBV27; 7 bases are shared with TRBD1. The V gene's germline CDR1 is MNHEY and CDR2 SMNVEV (reference sequence). CDR3 size: 15 residues. Trimming took 3 bases from V and 2 from J; bases not matched to a gene: 7. The CDR3 coding sequence is TGTGCCAGCAGTTTCGCAGGGGGAGCCACCTACGAGCAGTACTTC. The encoded protein is CASSFAGGATYEQYF.

The CDR3 region is CASREGTGGWVTEAFF. The CDR3 nucleotides read TGCGCCAGCAGGGAGGGGACAGGGGGGTGGGTCACTGAAGCTTTCTTT. The rearrangement links TRBV5-1 to TRBJ1-1, with TRBD1 matching over 11 bases. V lost 5 bases and J lost 4; bases outside the gene matches: 10. The CDR3 has 16 amino acids. Germline V gives CDR1 SGHRS, CDR2 YFSETQ.

The chain is built from TRBV6-4 and TRBJ1-2, with 9 bases identical to TRBD1. This CDR3 region has 15 residues. V lost 6 bases and J lost 4; bases outside the gene matches: 9. Germline loops: CDR1 MRHNA, CDR2 SNTAGT. In DNA, the CDR3 is TGTGCCAGCAGCAGTGGACAGGGGATGGGCTATGGCTACACCTTC. Translated, it gives CASSSGQGMGYGYTF.

The rearrangement links TRBV5-1 to TRBJ1-1; 10 nucleotides match TRBD1. The V and J ends lost 3 bases and 3 bases, in that order; junction bases with no gene match: 5. This CDR3 is 15 amino acids long. CDR1 SGHRS and CDR2 YFSETQ come from the germline V gene. The CDR3 DNA is TGCGCCAGCAGCTCCAGGACAGGGGGGGACACTGAAGCTTTCTTT. This codes for CASSSRTGGDTEAFF.

J is TRBJ2-6 and V is TRBV2; TRBD2 matches at 9 bases. This CDR3 contains 17 residues. CDR1 is SNHLY, CDR2 FYNNEI, per germline. J gave up 0 bases and V 4 bases, and 4 bases lay outside the gene matches. The CDR3, as DNA: TGTGCCAGCAGTGTCCTAGCGGGGACCTCTGGGGCCAACGTCCTGACTTTC. This gives the protein CASSVLAGTSGANVLTF.

The rearrangement joins TRBV6-5 to TRBJ2-5; TRBD2 matches at 10 bases. Trimming cost V 2 bases and J 4 bases; bases outside gene matches: 7. The CDR3 extends over 16 amino acids. The germline V gene encodes CDR1 MNHEY and CDR2 SVGAGI. CDR3 sequence reads: CASSYRSGGFSETQYF. CDR3 DNA: TGTGCCAGCAGTTACCGTAGCGGGGGGTTCTCAGAGACCCAGTACTTC.

The chain employs TRBV9 and TRBJ2-3, with TRBD2 matching 12 bases. This CDR3 has 16 amino acids. V shed 4 bases, J shed 2 bases, and the junction held 5 bases outside the gene matches. Germline CDR1 reads SGDLS; CDR2 reads YYNGEE. The CDR3 sequence is CASSFRTSGNTDTQYF. In DNA form, the CDR3 reads TGTGCCAGCAGCTTCCGGACTAGCGGGAACACAGATACGCAGTATTTT. Together with reference TRBV9 and TRBJ2-3, the CDR3 gives the full variable domain: DSGVTQTPKHLITATGQRVTLRCSPRSGDLSVYWYQQSLDQGLQFLIQYYNGEERAKGNILERFSAQQFPDLHSELNLSSLELGDSALYFCASSFRTSGNTDTQYFGPGTRLTVL.

This chain connects TRBV4-3 to TRBJ2-1; 9 bases map to TRBD1. V shed 4 bases, J shed 2 bases, and the junction held 3 bases outside the gene matches. CDR3 length: 15 amino acids. Germline-derived CDR1 and CDR2 are LGHNA and YSLEER. DNA of the CDR3: TGCGCCAGCAGCCTCGACAGGGGGGCCTACAATGAGCAGTTCTTC. Its translation: CASSLDRGAYNEQFF.

This clone was observed a single time. The chain joins TRBV19 to TRBJ2-7; weak D call: TRBD1 (6 bases). Looked up from germline, CDR1 is LNHDA and CDR2 is SQIVND (reference sequence). The CDR3 is 14 residues long. V lost 5 bases to trimming and J lost 2 bases, with 13 bases between them. CDR3 bases: TGTGCCAGTAGTTCTACCGGGACAACCTACGAGCAGTACTTC. Translating it yields CASSSTGTTYEQYF.

The genes are TRBV2 and TRBJ1-6; possible D gene TRBD1, 5 bases. Trimming removed 6 bases from V and 7 bases from J, with 7 bases in between. This CDR3 region has 12 residues. In germline, CDR1 is SNHLY, CDR2 FYNNEI. In nucleotides, the CDR3 is TGTGCCAGCAGGCAGGGAAATTCACCCCTCCACTTT. Its translation: CASRQGNSPLHF. Combining the CDR3 with reference TRBV2 and TRBJ1-6 gives the whole variable domain EPEVTQTPSHQVTQMGQEVILRCVPISNHLYFYWYRQILGQKVEFLVSFYNNEISEKSEIFDDQFSVERPDGSNFTLKIRSTKLEDSAMYFCASRQGNSPLHFGNGTRLTVT.